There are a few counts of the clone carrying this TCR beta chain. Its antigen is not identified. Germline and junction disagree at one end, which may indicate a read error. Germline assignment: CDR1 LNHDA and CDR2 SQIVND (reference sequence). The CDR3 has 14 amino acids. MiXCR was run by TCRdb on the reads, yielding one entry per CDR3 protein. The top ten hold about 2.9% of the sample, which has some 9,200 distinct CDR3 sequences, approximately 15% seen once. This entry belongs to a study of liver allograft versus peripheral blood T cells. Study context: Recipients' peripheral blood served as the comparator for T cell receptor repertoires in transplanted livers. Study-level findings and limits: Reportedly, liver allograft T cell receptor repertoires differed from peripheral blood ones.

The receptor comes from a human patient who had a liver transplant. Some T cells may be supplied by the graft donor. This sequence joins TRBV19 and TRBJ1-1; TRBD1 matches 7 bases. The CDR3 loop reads CASSMLQGGAEAFF. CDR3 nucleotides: TGTGCCAGTAGTATGCTCCAGGGGGGTGCTGAGGCTTTCTTT.